One and the same sample provided the 5 T cell receptor beta chains below, sequenced in a study of blood T cells in healthy people across ages. PCR was performed a second time for roughly 7 to 11 cycles using a sample-barcoded 5' primer and a J-beta primer mix. TCRdb passed the 5' RACE reads through MiXCR, listing each CDR3 protein once. The sample carries approximately 1,100,000 distinct CDR3 sequences, around 43% recorded once. Sequenced sample: blood. The receptors shown here come from a woman in her sixties in good health.

This chain connects TRBV5-1 to TRBJ2-1; TRBD2 matches 7 bases. Germline CDR1 is SGHRS and CDR2 is YFSETQ. V shed 0 bases, J shed 3 bases, and the junction held 6 bases outside the gene matches. The CDR3 totals 16 residues. DNA of the CDR3: TGCGCCAGCAGCTTGGGTGTGGGAGGGGACTACAATGAGCAGTTCTTC. Its protein product is CASSLGVGGDYNEQFF.

This chain uses TRBV12-3 or TRBV12-4 with TRBJ2-2; a weak D match, TRBD1 (7 bases). The V end lost 6 bases, the J end lost 4 bases, and 15 bases lay between the germline ends. This CDR3 contains 15 residues. In DNA form, the CDR3 reads TGTGCCAGCAGGAGACAGGGAGGCATCACCGGGGAGCTGTTTTTT. Amino acids: CASRRQGGITGELFF.

The rearrangement uses TRBV7-3 and TRBJ2-3, with a weak D call TRBD1 (6 bases). The CDR3 has 14 amino acids. V was cut by 4 bases and J by 6 bases, with 14 bases left in between. Germline V CDR1 and CDR2: SGHTA, FQGTGA. The DNA of the CDR3 is TGTGCCAGCAGCTCGCCGGGACAAGTGGATACGCAGTATTTT. Its translation: CASSSPGQVDTQYF. The entire variable domain, with the rest obtained from reference TRBV7-3 and TRBJ2-3, is as follows: GAGVSQTPSNKVTEKGKYVELRCDPISGHTALYWYRQSLGQGPEFLIYFQGTGAADDSGLPNDRFFAVRPEGSVSTLKIQRTERGDSAVYLCASSSPGQVDTQYFGPGTRLTVL.

This clonotype appeared a single time. The rearrangement joins TRBV19 to TRBJ2-7, with a tentative D call TRBD2 (5 bases). Germline CDR1 is LNHDA and CDR2 is SQIVND (reference sequence). The V and J ends lost 5 bases and 3 bases respectively, with 17 bases between them. The CDR3 is made up of 15 amino acids. The CDR3 spells CASSWELESNYEQYF. CDR3 bases: TGTGCCAGTAGTTGGGAGTTGGAGAGTAACTACGAGCAGTACTTC.

This chain connects TRBV29-1 to TRBJ1-4; D might be TRBD1 (6 bases). The germline CDR1 and CDR2 sequences are SQVTM and ANQGSEA. The ends were cut back, 6 bases at V and 7 bases at J, with 12 bases in the middle. The CDR3 spans 12 residues. The CDR3 here is CSVTGTSEKLFF. CDR3 nucleotide sequence: TGCAGCGTGACCGGGACAAGTGAAAAACTGTTTTTT.